This T cell receptor beta chain originates from a study of T cell responses to AZD1222 COVID-19 vaccine (dated by TCRdb to about 2021). Concerning the study at large: A total of 240 or so trial participants underwent TCR sequencing, of whom about 210 had received two doses of AZD1222 and 26 had received two doses of the MenACWY control vaccine. Trial participants were enrolled into age subgroups of 18-55, 56-69 and 70-plus years, which contained around 150, 28 and 57 TCR-sequenced participants, respectively. Findings and caveats that apply to the study as a whole: In the small 56-69-year group, the increase in depth fell short of significance, most likely because of low power. Only five to seven AZD1222 recipients were SARS-CoV-2 seropositive at baseline, limiting conclusions about previously exposed vaccinees. The whole spike protein was spanned by vaccine-associated CD4 TCRs, and dominant responses were seen in regions 160-218 and 743-854. Reportedly, close to half of the unique spike-specific TCRs recognized epitopes lying outside the regions that are mutated in the B.1.351 and B.1.1.7 variants. No day 14 peak-response samples were available, so repertoires were characterized only after the peak T cell response. After two AZD1222 doses, both the breadth and the depth of spike-specific TCRs were significantly higher than at day 0 and than in MenACWY recipients. Participants were mostly white British, with more females than males. The authors suggested clonal diversity may have been underestimated.

With respect to this clone: This receptor's antigen is unknown. It has no much larger one-base neighbor in the sample; base qualities were not kept.

Deletion took 5 bases off V and 7 bases off J, with a span of 15 bases between the germline ends. The CDR1 and CDR2 encoded by the germline V gene (reference sequence) are MNHEY and SMNVEV. The CDR3 runs 15 amino acids, cysteine and phenylalanine included. The kept DNA is CDR3 alone, 45 bases in frame from the first base. The sample's time point label is to be understood as: about 28 days (+/-7) after the second vaccine dose. AZD1222 recipients with second doses at about 4 weeks or about 12 weeks were pooled, because spike-specific TCR depth and breadth did not differ between schedules. The vaccinee samples were drawn from two UK trials, COV001 and COV002, one of which was a single-blind randomized controlled phase 2/3 trial testing AZD1222 (ChAdOx1 nCoV-19) in healthy adults. For TCRbeta chain sequencing, PBMC samples were collected from trial participants at day 0 and at day 28 after the second dose.

The CDR3 regions of human TCRbeta chains were analyzed by immunosequencing. The study's processing was this. Repertoire TCRs were checked for matches against a reference library of SARS-CoV-2-specific TCRs that had been generated using the MIRA antigen-specificity platform. Breadth meant the fraction of unique TCRs that were SARS-CoV-2-associated, whereas depth meant the fraction of total T cells that were SARS-CoV-2-associated. Using the MIRA data, every spike-specific TCR was mapped to the spike region that the TCR reacted to and assigned to either a CD4 or a CD8 class. Log10-transformed breadth and depth values were compared by one-way ANOVA with Sidak's multiple comparisons tests. In TCRdb, the immuneACCESS table is reduced to in-frame sequences with V and J assigned. These tables do not hold every clone; where another copy was compared, an unresolved V gene accounts for under half, and the others remain unexplained. That table supplies the V and J calls and clone size; D and trimming were determined from the DNA. Across this sample there are roughly 80,000 clones, with around 93% seen only once. Around 8% of the sample rests with the top ten.

The sequence is built from TRBV27 and TRBJ1-6; no D gene is confidently identified. The sample consisted of peripheral blood, taken 28 days after the second AZD1222 dose. The receptor was derived from an adult who received the AZD1222 COVID-19 vaccine. The CDR3 region reads CASSQTRPPNSPLHF. The sequence in DNA is TGTGCCAGCAGTCAAACCCGACCACCCAATTCACCCCTCCACTTT.